The clone carrying this T cell receptor (beta chain) was observed a few times. Its specificity is unknown. Overnight CMV lysate stimulation of fresh PBMCs defined donor CMV status by CD4+ IFNgamma. Four subsets defined by CD45RA and CD27 were sorted after CD3, CD4, CD8 and live/dead staining. This CDR3 is built from 13 residues. Germline assignment: CDR1 SGHAT and CDR2 FQNNGV. V lost 5 bases to trimming and J lost 4 bases, with 10 bases between them. This sample is drawn from a study of naive and memory T cell subsets. The study, taken as a whole, reports: Over 90% of naive TCR sequences appeared only once after error correction, unlike memory subsets. Especially in CD8 cells, naive repertoires contained a few larger clonotypes, possibly CD45RA-re-expressing memory cells.

Both TRBC1 and TRBC2 were covered by a beta constant-region primer of two equimolar oligonucleotides. In TCRdb, the UMI-ligation and nested PCR reads were re-called with MiXCR into one record per CDR3 protein. This table holds under 150,000 distinct CDR3 sequences, about 18% found once. Sequencing input: naive CD4+ T cells from blood. V and J are TRBV11-2 and TRBJ2-3, with D uncertain. This clonotype originated in a human donor in good health. This CDR3 is CASSTSVPDTQYF. CDR3 sequence (DNA): TGTGCCAGCAGCACCTCCGTGCCAGATACGCAGTATTTT.